A few counts support the clone carrying this T cell receptor beta chain. Its antigen is not known. CDR1 and CDR2 (germline): SNHLY, FYNNEI. The CDR3 sequence is 12 residues long. Between the trimmed V and J ends, which lost 11 bases and 10 bases, there was a span of 20 bases. TCRdb ran MiXCR on the 5' RACE reads and lists one entry per CDR3 protein. Among about 350,000 distinct CDR3 sequences listed, 20% to 25% were seen once. The data stem from a study of T-cell memory formation after mild COVID-19. Overall study context: Largely donor-specific TCR clusters were found.

Overall study results and limits: Later expanders leaned CD4+, whereas day 15 to 85 contracting clones were balanced CD4/CD8.

The sequence was collected from a man aged 18-30 years who had mild COVID-19 (a few samples of this study predate the infection). Cell type and time point are not known. The chain recombines TRBV2 with TRBJ1-1; D gene uncertain. The sample was PBMCs or a T cell subset sorted from them (not recorded which). The CDR3 coding sequence is TGTGCCTCGATCCGAGCGATGCCAGGAGCTTTCTTT. Its protein product is CASIRAMPGAFF.